The 2 T cell receptor beta chains given below trace back to one sample, sequenced in a study of cytomegalovirus exposure and HLA in healthy donors. A multiplex PCR was run with 60 Vbeta primers and 13 Jbeta primers. Profiling relied on immunoSEQ multiplex PCR, and the TCRdb table lists in-frame clones only, not all of them. The sample carries about 150,000 clones, approximately 80% recorded once. The specimen was PBMCs. The receptors come from a young man in good health and CMV-seropositive.

The V and J genes are TRBV19 and TRBJ2-1, with D possibly matching TRBD2 (6 bases). Looked up from germline, CDR1 is LNHDA and CDR2 is SQIVND (reference sequence). The length of the CDR3 is 15 residues. Trimming left V 3 bases short and J 1 base short, with 10 bases between. The CDR3 DNA follows: TGTGCCAGTAGTATTGCTAGCGCGTCCTACAATGAGCAGTTCTTC. Translated, it gives CASSIASASYNEQFF.

Here the CDR3 DNA reads TGTGCCAGCAGACCGGGACTTCGCACAGATACGCAGTATTTT. Residues: CASRPGLRTDTQYF. The chain carries TRBV6-5 and TRBJ2-3; perhaps TRBD2 as D (6 bases). The CDR3 consists of 14 residues. In germline, CDR1 is MNHEY, CDR2 SVGAGI. V gave up 6 bases and J gave up 1 base, with 11 bases separating them.